The following is a TCR beta chain sequence with its context. Other DNA sequences from this sample encode an identical CDR3 as well. Libraries were prepared by immunoSEQ multiplex PCR; TCRdb keeps only in-frame clonotypes and omits some of them. The sample has around 2.1 million clones, around 93% seen once. This record comes from a study of shared clonotypes between healthy human individuals. Study as a whole: Donors had three CD4 naive, three CD4 memory, two CD8 naive and one CD8 memory plate apiece.

Cells designated naive CD8 were CD45RO-negative and were positively selected for CCR7, with terminally differentiated effector memory CD45RA+ cells excluded. The CDR3 is 12 residues long. V gave up 0 bases and J gave up 7 bases, with 3 bases separating them. CDR1 and CDR2 from the germline V gene are MNHEY and SMNVEV (reference sequence). This clonotype originated in a man in his late teens or twenties in good health. Some clones in this sample may be carry-over from other donors' samples. The rearrangement links TRBV27 to TRBJ2-2; D is uncertain. Sequencing input: naive CD8+ T cells from PBMCs. The CDR3 protein is CASSLSGGELFF. The CDR3 bases are TGTGCCAGCAGTTTATCTGGCGGGGAGCTGTTTTTT.